Below are 10 T cell receptor beta chains sequenced from a single sample in a study of T cell responses to AZD1222 COVID-19 vaccine. Sequencing was performed with immunoSEQ multiplex PCR; in TCRdb, only in-frame clones are kept and a portion is missing. Of about 120,000 clones in the sample, approximately 90% were seen once. The sequenced sample was peripheral blood, obtained 28 days after the second AZD1222 dose. The receptors were gathered from an adult who received the AZD1222 COVID-19 vaccine.

The V and J genes are TRBV5-1 and TRBJ2-1; TRBD2 agrees at 7 bases. Germline lookup yields CDR1 SGHRS and CDR2 YFSETQ. This CDR3 is 14 amino acids long. With 7 bases clipped from V and 4 bases from J, the junction kept 8 bases outside the gene matches. The chain's CDR3 is CASYIAGEYNEQFF. In nucleotides, the CDR3 is TGCGCCAGCTACATAGCGGGCGAATACAATGAGCAGTTCTTC. Using reference TRBV5-1 and TRBJ2-1 for the parts outside the CDR3, the full variable domain is KAGVTQTPRYLIKTRGQQVTLSCSPISGHRSVSWYQQTPGQGLQFLFEYFSETQRNKGNFPGRFSGRQFSNSRSEMNVSTLELGDSALYLCASYIAGEYNEQFFGPGTRLTVL.

The chain employs TRBV18 and TRBJ1-2, with D possibly matching TRBD1 (5 bases). The V end was cut by 2 bases, the J end by 8 bases, with 15 bases between. Germline CDR1 and CDR2: KGHSH and LQKENI. The CDR3 contains 14 residues. The CDR3 reads CASSPNLQGNGYTF. The CDR3 region has the DNA TGTGCCAGCTCACCAAATCTCCAGGGCAACGGCTACACCTTC.

The chain carries TRBV7-8 and TRBJ1-3; 7 nucleotides align to TRBD1. V trimming: 3 bases; J trimming: 1 base; junction bases outside the gene matches: 9. The CDR3 has 17 residues. Germline-derived CDR1 and CDR2 are SGHVS and FQNEAQ. The CDR3: CASSFNTGAKSGNTIYF. CDR3 in DNA: TGTGCCAGCAGCTTCAACACAGGGGCCAAATCTGGAAACACCATATATTTT.

The chain joins TRBV21-1 to TRBJ2-5; the table names TRBD1, a call not compared with the DNA. TRBV21-1 is assigned pseudogene status. The CDR3 has 19 residues. CDR3 residues: CASSKESLWVTGPVETQYF. The DNA of the CDR3 is TGTGCCAGCAGCAAAGAGTCCTTGTGGGTGACAGGGCCGGTGGAGACCCAGTACTTC.

This chain joins TRBV5-1 and TRBJ2-2; possibly TRBD1 or TRBD2 for D (5 bases each). Germline assignment: CDR1 SGHRS and CDR2 YFSETQ. V gave up 0 bases and J gave up 5 bases, with 14 bases separating them. CDR3 length: 16 residues. Written as DNA, the CDR3 is TGCGCCAGCAGCTTGGGAGGGACCCCGGGGACCGGGGAGCTGTTTTTT. It translates to CASSLGGTPGTGELFF.

J is TRBJ1-6 and V is TRBV18, with TRBD1 matching 7 bases. V trimming: 4 bases; J trimming: 8 bases; junction bases outside the gene matches: 8. Germline lookup yields CDR1 KGHSH and CDR2 LQKENI. This CDR3 comprises 15 residues. The CDR3 sequence: CASSLARDRDSPLHF. The CDR3 DNA sequence: TGTGCCAGCTCACTAGCGCGGGACAGAGATTCACCCCTCCACTTT. Full variable domain (missing parts from reference TRBV18 and TRBJ1-6): NAGVMQNPRHLVRRRGQEARLRCSPMKGHSHVYWYRQLPEEGLKFMVYLQKENIIDESGMPKERFSAEFPKEGPSILRIQQVVRGDSAAYFCASSLARDRDSPLHFGNGTRLTVT.

A remark on this clone: Other nucleotide sequences from this sample produce the same CDR3. The V and J genes are TRBV2 and TRBJ1-1; the D is unclear. Germline V CDR1 and CDR2: SNHLY, FYNNEI. Trimming stripped 4 bases from V and 0 bases from J, with 6 bases between. The length of the CDR3 is 13 residues. This CDR3 reads CASSGDMNTEAFF. The DNA for the CDR3 is TGTGCCAGCAGTGGTGACATGAACACTGAAGCTTTCTTT.

The J gene is TRBJ2-4, the V gene TRBV15; D not certain. Germline V lookup: CDR1 LNHNV, CDR2 YYDKDF (reference sequence). This CDR3 is built from 12 residues. Trimming took off 5 bases at V and 8 bases at J, with 10 bases between the two ends. The CDR3 spells CATSSQAYIQYF. The DNA for the CDR3 is TGTGCCACCAGCTCCCAGGCCTACATTCAGTACTTC. Drawing the rest from reference TRBV15 and TRBJ2-4, the complete variable domain is DAMVIQNPRYQVTQFGKPVTLSCSQTLNHNVMYWYQQKSSQAPKLLFHYYDKDFNNEADTPDNFQSRRPNTSFCFLDIRSPGLGDTAMYLCATSSQAYIQYFGAGTRLSVL.

The genes are TRBV10-2 and TRBJ2-7, with 15 bases identical to TRBD2. V shed 8 bases and J 0 bases; nucleotides not matched to a gene: 5. CDR1 and CDR2 from the germline V gene are WSHSY and SAAADI. The CDR3 runs 16 residues. CDR3 in amino acids: CASGGLAGGSSYEQYF. CDR3 DNA: TGCGCCAGCGGGGGACTAGCGGGAGGCAGCTCCTACGAGCAGTACTTC.

The chain combines TRBV24-1 with TRBJ2-2; D perhaps matches TRBD1 (5 bases). V was pared by 0 bases and J by 5 bases, with 9 bases between. The CDR3 runs to 15 residues. Germline V gene sequence: CDR1 KGHDR, CDR2 SFDVKD. The CDR3 here is CATSDLRPGTGELFF. The DNA of the CDR3 is TGTGCCACCAGTGATTTGCGTCCAGGGACCGGGGAGCTGTTTTTT.